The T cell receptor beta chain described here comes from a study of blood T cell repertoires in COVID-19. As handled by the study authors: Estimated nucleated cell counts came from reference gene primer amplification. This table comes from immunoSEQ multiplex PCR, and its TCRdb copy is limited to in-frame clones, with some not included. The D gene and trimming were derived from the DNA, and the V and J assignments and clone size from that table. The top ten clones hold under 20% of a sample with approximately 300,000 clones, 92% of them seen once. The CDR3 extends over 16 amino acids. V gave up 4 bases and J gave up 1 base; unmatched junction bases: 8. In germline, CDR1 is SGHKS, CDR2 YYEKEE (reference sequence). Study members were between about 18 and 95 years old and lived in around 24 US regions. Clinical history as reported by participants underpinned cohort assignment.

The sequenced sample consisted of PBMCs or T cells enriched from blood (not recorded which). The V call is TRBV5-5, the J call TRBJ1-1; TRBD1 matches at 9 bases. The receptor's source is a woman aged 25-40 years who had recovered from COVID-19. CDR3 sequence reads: CASSEAGTGRNTEAFF. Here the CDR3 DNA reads TGTGCCAGCAGCGAGGCCGGGACAGGGAGGAACACTGAAGCTTTCTTT.